The 8 T cell receptor beta chains below come from one sample, sequenced in a study of neurological immune-mediated disorders. TCRdb analysed the 5' RACE reads with MiXCR anew, one entry per CDR3 protein. Counted here are fewer than 80,000 distinct CDR3 sequences, less than 6% occurring once; the ten biggest clones make up 3% to 4%. The sequencing sample was made of PBMCs. These receptors all come from a woman aged 50 to 60 with multiple sclerosis.

To note about this clonotype: This may come from a read error, since a much larger clone is one base off. J is TRBJ1-4 and V is TRBV9; 11 positions match TRBD1. The CDR3 consists of 16 residues. The trim removed 3 bases at V and 11 bases at J, leaving 12 bases unmatched. Per the germline V gene, CDR1 is SGDLS and CDR2 is YYNGEE. DNA for the CDR3: TGTGCCAGCAGCGGGGACAGGGGGAGAAGTGGTGACAAACTGTTTTTT. The encoded protein is CASSGDRGRSGDKLFF.

This clonotype was counted ten times or more. This chain uses TRBV2 with TRBJ2-7; TRBD1 agrees at 7 bases. This CDR3 contains 17 residues. J gave up 1 base and V 6 bases, and 15 bases lay outside the gene matches. Germline-derived CDR1 and CDR2 are SNHLY and FYNNEI. CDR3 sequence: CASSGSLGQSISYEQYV. CDR3 coding DNA: TGTGCCAGCAGCGGCTCCCTGGGACAGTCTATTTCCTACGAGCAGTACGTC.

In this sample, this clonotype turned up many times. The J gene is TRBJ2-7, the V gene TRBV6-2 or TRBV6-3; D uncertain. This CDR3 spans 13 amino acids. Germline V lookup: CDR1 MNHEY, CDR2 SVGEGT. V lost 1 base, J lost 4 bases, and 8 bases lay in between. CDR3 sequence (DNA): TGTGCCAGCAGTTACTTGGGGATTTACGAGCAGTACTTC. The encoded protein is CASSYLGIYEQYF.

As for this clonotype: One base away lies a much larger clone, so this may be a sequencing read error. The rearrangement joins TRBV7-2 to TRBJ1-1; 7 bases fit TRBD1. Looked up from germline, CDR1 is SGHTA and CDR2 is FQGNSA. This CDR3 region has 14 residues. DNA of the CDR3: TGTTCCAGCAGCTTAAGGGGCCAGGGGGCTGAAGCTTTCTTT. It translates to CSSSLRGQGAEAFF.

This clonotype was observed at least ten times. V and J are TRBV20-1 and TRBJ1-6; D is undetermined. Germline V gives CDR1 DFQATT, CDR2 SNEGSKA (reference sequence). The V gene lost 5 bases and the J gene lost 6 bases, with 17 bases spanning the gap. CDR3 length: 15 amino acids. For the CDR3, the DNA is TGCAGTGCTGAGAAGGACGCCGGTGGTAATTCACCCCTCCACTTT. Encoded protein: CSAEKDAGGNSPLHF.

A word on this clonotype: One base away lies a much larger clone, so this may be a sequencing read error. This CDR3 is missing its conserved last phenylalanine or tryptophan, likely due to a read error. This sequence joins TRBV29-1 and TRBJ2-4; D call uncertain. Looked up from germline, CDR1 is SQVTM and CDR2 is ANQGSEA. V shed 4 bases and J shed 0 bases, with 1 base lying between them. The CDR3 loop spans 11 amino acids. This chain's CDR3 is CSVVAKNIQYC. Here the CDR3 DNA reads TGCAGCGTTGTAGCCAAAAACATTCAGTACTGC.

Note on this clonotype: Possible read error: a much larger clone is one base away. The V gene is TRBV13, the J gene TRBJ2-7; D not certain. CDR1 is PRHDT, CDR2 FYEKMQ, per germline (reference sequence). Trimming removed 0 bases from V and 7 bases from J, with 4 bases in between. The CDR3 is 11 amino acids. DNA of the CDR3: TGTGCCAGCAGCTTAGGCCAAGAGCAGTACTTC. Protein: CASSLGQEQYF. Variable domain in full (rest from reference TRBV13 and TRBJ2-7): AAGVIQSPRHLIKEKRETATLKCYPIPRHDTVYWYQQGPGQDPQFLISFYEKMQSDKGSIPDRFSAQQFSDYHSELNMSSLELGDSALYFCASSLGQEQYFGPGTRLTVT.

This clonotype was observed many times. The rearrangement joins TRBV24-1 to TRBJ2-2; 7 bases match TRBD1. CDR3 length equals 16 residues. Germline assignment: CDR1 KGHDR and CDR2 SFDVKD. Losses at the gene ends were 4 bases for V and 4 bases for J; bases not matched to a gene: 8. DNA of the CDR3: TGTGCCACCAGTGACCCCGGGCCAGGGGGCACCGGGGAGCTGTTTTTT. This translates into CATSDPGPGGTGELFF.